This T cell receptor beta chain derives from a study of post-analysis software for immune sequencing data. Findings and caveats of the study: Samples prepared in the same batch strongly co-clustered by F measure. Significantly decreased normalized Chao1 diversity was recorded for multiple sclerosis patients relative to controls.

Carried by the TCR beta cDNA libraries were unique molecular identifiers. cDNA molecules numbering about 470,000 came from approximately 0.91 to 9.4 million T cells. TCRdb reanalysed the PCR reads using MiXCR and keeps one entry per CDR3 protein. The sample shows roughly 670,000 distinct CDR3 sequences, about 60% of them seen only once. On this clonotype itself: Antigen unknown.

The sequenced material came from blood. This TCR was sampled from a girl aged 2 to 10 with multiple sclerosis.

For the CDR3, the DNA is TGCGCCAGCAGTAATCAAGGTCCGGACAATGAGCAGTTCTTC. Amino acid sequence: CASSNQGPDNEQFF. The rearrangement uses TRBV5-1 and TRBJ2-1; D unclear. This CDR3 region has 14 residues. Germline V gene lookup returns CDR1 SGHRS and CDR2 YFSETQ. Trimming took off 5 bases at V and 5 bases at J, with 14 bases between the two ends.